What follows are 21 T cell receptor beta chains derived from one specimen sequenced in a study of vaccination and CD4 T cells after COVID-19. Time point given: late sampling 161 to 241 days after vaccination in a few convalescent patients. Treatment indicated: approximately nine-day PBMC culture with coronavirus spike peptide pools or control peptides (ViraFEST assay). Their target antigens are unknown. At the Johns Hopkins FTIC core, DNA taken from cultured CD4+ T cells was sequenced by way of the Oncomine TCR Beta short-read assay. TCRdb reprocessed the PCR reads via MiXCR and lists one record per CDR3 protein. The sample holds roughly 28,000 distinct CDR3 sequences, approximately 41% seen once. The sample in question was CD4+ T cells from blood, cultured in vitro, obtained about 7 months after SARS-CoV-2 vaccination. These receptors were obtained from a human donor who had recovered from COVID-19.

This clonotype was counted a single time. CDR3 region: CASSYRSASGRITDTQYF. CDR3 coding DNA: TGTGCCAGCAGTTACCGCTCGGCTAGCGGGCGTATCACAGATACGCAGTATTTT. The chain joins TRBV6-5 to TRBJ2-3, with 8 bases aligning to TRBD2. Germline CDR1 and CDR2: MNHEY and SVGAGI. V lost 2 bases and J lost 2; bases outside the gene matches: 12. The CDR3 extends over 18 amino acids.

This clonotype has just a few counts. The DNA of the CDR3 is TGTGCCAGTAGTAAGGCTTCGACAGATACGCAGTATTTT. Translating gives CASSKASTDTQYF. The V and J genes are TRBV19 and TRBJ2-3; D remains unclear. The CDR3 consists of 13 residues. Trimming stripped 4 bases from V and 3 bases from J, with 8 bases between. Germline CDR1 LNHDA, CDR2 SQIVND (reference sequence). Supplemented by reference TRBV19 and TRBJ2-3, the full variable domain reads DGGITQSPKYLFRKEGQNVTLSCEQNLNHDAMYWYRQDPGQGLRLIYYSQIVNDFQKGDIAEGYSVSREKKESFPLTVTSAQKNPTAFYLCASSKASTDTQYFGPGTRLTVL.

This rearrangement joins TRBV24-1 to TRBJ2-2; no firm D call. Germline-derived CDR1 and CDR2 are KGHDR and SFDVKD. The CDR3 totals 14 residues. The germline V and J ends were trimmed by 5 bases and 3 bases, with 9 bases remaining between them. The CDR3 coding sequence is TGTGCCACCAGTGGTGCGATTTACACCGGGGAGCTGTTTTTT. Protein sequence: CATSGAIYTGELFF.

The chain combines TRBV11-3 with TRBJ1-2; D is unresolved. The CDR3 is 15 amino acids. V lost 5 bases, J lost 4 bases, and 17 bases lay in between. Looked up from germline, CDR1 is SGHNT and CDR2 is YENEEA. This CDR3 is CASSERPDHLYGYTF. CDR3 bases: TGTGCCAGCAGCGAGAGACCAGACCACCTCTATGGCTACACCTTC.

The chain employs TRBV21-1 and TRBJ2-3; TRBD2, as called in the table, went unchecked against the DNA. TRBV21-1 is a pseudogene segment. The CDR3 spans 16 residues. This CDR3 is CASSKLRLRLTDTQYF. CDR3 bases: TGTGCCAGCAGCAAGTTACGCCTCCGCCTCACAGATACGCAGTATTTT.

This clonotype is judged large (0.1 to 1%). This chain uses TRBV20-1 with TRBJ2-5; 9 nucleotides align to TRBD2. V was pared by 4 bases and J by 4 bases, with 4 bases of the junction left unmatched. CDR3 size: 13 residues. Looked up from germline, CDR1 is DFQATT and CDR2 is SNEGSKA (reference sequence). The CDR3 coding sequence is TGCAGTGCTATTAGCGGGAGCGGAGAGACCCAGTACTTC. Encoded protein: CSAISGSGETQYF.

This chain links TRBV10-3 with TRBJ2-7; weak D call: TRBD2 (5 bases). Deletions cut 10 bases from V and 3 bases from J, with 19 bases between. This CDR3 has 14 amino acids. The V gene's germline CDR1 is ENHRY and CDR2 SYGVKD. CDR3 bases: TGTGCCACAAATCTTGGGAGTCAAAACTACGAGCAGTACTTC. This codes for CATNLGSQNYEQYF.

V is TRBV20-1 and J is TRBJ2-7; possible D gene TRBD1, 6 bases. The CDR3 consists of 16 residues. The ends were cut back, 0 bases at V and 2 bases at J, with 17 bases in the middle. The germline CDR1 and CDR2 sequences are DFQATT and SNEGSKA (reference sequence). The DNA of the CDR3 is TGCAGTGCTAGAGAGGTGACAGGCCGTCTTACCTACGAGCAGTACTTC. It translates to CSAREVTGRLTYEQYF.

The gene calls are TRBV7-3 and TRBJ2-1; a possible D gene is TRBD2 (6 bases). The CDR3 contains 16 residues. Per the germline V gene, CDR1 is SGHTA and CDR2 is FQGTGA. The germline V and J ends were trimmed by 2 bases and 6 bases, with 17 bases remaining between them. CDR3 coding DNA: TGTGCCAGCAGCTTAGGGGGGAGCCCCGTCGTCAATGAGCAGTTCTTC. Encoded protein: CASSLGGSPVVNEQFF.

J is TRBJ2-5 and V is TRBV28; TRBD2 aligns across 10 bases. Germline lookup yields CDR1 MDHEN and CDR2 SYDVKM. This CDR3 is 16 amino acids long. J lost 5 bases, V lost 6 bases, and 12 bases had no gene match. CDR3 sequence reads: CASRRTSGNLGETQYF. CDR3 sequence (DNA): TGTGCCAGCAGGAGGACTAGCGGAAACCTCGGGGAGACCCAGTACTTC.

The chain employs TRBV19 and TRBJ1-2; perhaps TRBD1 as D (5 bases). CDR3 length: 14 residues. In germline, CDR1 is LNHDA, CDR2 SQIVND (reference sequence). Trimming removed 4 bases from V and 4 bases from J, with 13 bases in between. The CDR3 here is CASSTGRDLYGYTF. CDR3 in DNA: TGTGCCAGTAGTACAGGGCGGGACCTCTATGGCTACACCTTC. Using reference TRBV19 and TRBJ1-2 for the parts outside the CDR3, the full variable domain is DGGITQSPKYLFRKEGQNVTLSCEQNLNHDAMYWYRQDPGQGLRLIYYSQIVNDFQKGDIAEGYSVSREKKESFPLTVTSAQKNPTAFYLCASSTGRDLYGYTFGSGTRLTVV.

The table lists this clonotype with a few counts. The genes are TRBV7-2 and TRBJ2-7; D is perhaps TRBD1 (5 bases). The length of the CDR3 is 12 residues. Between the trimmed V and J ends, which lost 5 bases and 4 bases, there was a span of 9 bases. From germline, CDR1 is SGHTA and CDR2 FQGNSA. Written as DNA, the CDR3 is TGTGCCAGCAGCCCGACAGTATACGAGCAGTACTTC. This sequence encodes CASSPTVYEQYF.

This clonotype counts as medium-sized. This rearrangement joins TRBV6-1 to TRBJ1-5; 7 bases align to TRBD1. Germline CDR1 MNHNS, CDR2 SASEGT. CDR3 size: 13 residues. Trimming removed 6 bases from V and 3 bases from J; junction bases left unmatched: 2. The CDR3 sequence is CASSGTDNQPQHF. In DNA form, the CDR3 reads TGTGCCAGCAGCGGGACAGACAATCAGCCCCAGCATTTT.

The chain recombines TRBV20-1 with TRBJ2-7; 7 bases are a match to TRBD2. This CDR3 comprises 14 residues. CDR1 and CDR2 from the germline V gene are DFQATT and SNEGSKA (reference sequence). V shed 0 bases and J 3 bases; nucleotides not matched to a gene: 5. As DNA, the CDR3 is TGCAGTGCTAGAGACCCTAGCGGCTACTACGAGCAGTACTTC. Translating it yields CSARDPSGYYEQYF.

The rearrangement uses TRBV28 and TRBJ2-3; D is possibly TRBD2 (5 bases). The V end lost 8 bases, the J end lost 2 bases, and 26 bases lay between the germline ends. The germline V gene has CDR1 MDHEN and CDR2 SYDVKM. The CDR3 loop spans 18 amino acids. The DNA for the CDR3 is TGTGCCAGCCGTCGATTAAAAGGGAGTGGGGTTACCACAGATACGCAGTATTTT. It specifies CASRRLKGSGVTTDTQYF.

Only a few counts were recorded for this clonotype. This sequence joins TRBV6-1 and TRBJ1-1; 8 bases are a match to TRBD1. CDR1 is MNHNS, CDR2 SASEGT, per germline. With 4 bases clipped from V and 3 bases from J, the junction kept 4 bases outside the gene matches. This CDR3 contains 14 residues. The CDR3 DNA reads as TGTGCCAGCAGTGGACAGGGGTCCTACACTGAAGCTTTCTTT. The encoded protein is CASSGQGSYTEAFF.

The genes are TRBV7-2 and TRBJ1-2; 10 positions match TRBD1. The CDR3 extends over 16 amino acids. The germline gives CDR1 SGHTA, CDR2 FQGNSA. The V and J ends lost 3 bases and 6 bases, in that order; junction bases with no gene match: 10. The CDR3, as DNA: TGTGCCAGCAGCTTTCGCTACCGGACAGGGGGGGATGGCTACACCTTC. Translating it yields CASSFRYRTGGDGYTF.

The rearrangement uses TRBV5-4 and TRBJ2-7, with D unclear. CDR3 length: 14 residues. Per the germline V gene, CDR1 is SGHNT and CDR2 is YYREEE (reference sequence). Trimming took 4 bases from V and 6 from J, leaving 17 bases between them. In DNA, the CDR3 is TGTGCCAGCAGCCCTTCTGACGGACCGGTCGAGCAGTACTTC. It specifies CASSPSDGPVEQYF.

V usage is TRBV7-9 and J usage is TRBJ2-5; 12 bases line up with TRBD2. Germline V CDR1 and CDR2: SEHNR, FQNEAQ (reference sequence). The CDR3 is made up of 16 amino acids. With V trimmed by 1 base and J by 5 bases, 5 bases remained unmatched. Written as DNA, the CDR3 is TGTGCCAGCAGCTTAGAGGGACTAGCGGGCTGGGAGACCCAGTACTTC. It encodes CASSLEGLAGWETQYF.

The V and J genes are TRBV20-1 and TRBJ2-7, with TRBD1 matching 9 bases. V dropped 6 bases and J dropped 9; count of bases not matched to a gene: 9. The V gene's germline CDR1 is DFQATT and CDR2 SNEGSKA (reference sequence). This CDR3 spans 12 amino acids. CDR3 nucleotides: TGCAGTGCAAGCGTTACAGGGGGCGGGCAGTACTTC. Translating gives CSASVTGGGQYF.

This clonotype was counted a few times. The V call is TRBV10-1, the J call TRBJ2-5; D is undetermined. Deletions cut 3 bases from V and 7 bases from J, with 12 bases between. Germline V gene data show CDR1 as WNHNN and CDR2 as SYGVQD (reference sequence). The CDR3 totals 13 residues. The chain's CDR3 is CASSESGRGTQYF. In DNA form, the CDR3 reads TGCGCCAGCAGTGAATCCGGGCGAGGGACCCAGTACTTC.